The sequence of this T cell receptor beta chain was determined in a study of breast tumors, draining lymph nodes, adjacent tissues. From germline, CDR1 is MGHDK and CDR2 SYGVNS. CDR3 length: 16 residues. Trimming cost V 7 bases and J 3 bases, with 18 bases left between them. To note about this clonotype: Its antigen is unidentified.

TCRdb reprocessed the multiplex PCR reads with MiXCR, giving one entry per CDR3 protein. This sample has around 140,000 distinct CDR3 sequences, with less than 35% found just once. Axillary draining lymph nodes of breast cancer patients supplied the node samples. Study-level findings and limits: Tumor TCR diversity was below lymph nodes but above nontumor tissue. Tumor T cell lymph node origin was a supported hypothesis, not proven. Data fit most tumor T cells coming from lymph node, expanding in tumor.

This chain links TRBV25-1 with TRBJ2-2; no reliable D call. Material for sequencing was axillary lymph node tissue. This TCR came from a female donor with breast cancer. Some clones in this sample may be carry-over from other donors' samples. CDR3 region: CASIASARVHTGELFF. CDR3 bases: TGTGCCAGCATCGCCAGTGCTAGAGTTCACACCGGGGAGCTGTTTTTT.